This T cell receptor (beta chain) derives from a study of blood T cells in healthy people across ages. The CDR3 sequence is 14 residues long. Trimming cost V 7 bases and J 4 bases, with 16 bases left between them. The study's findings and limits: Changes in expanded clonotypes were possibly confounded, as the CMV status of donors was unknown.

With a J-beta primer mix and a sample-barcoded 5' primer, a second PCR ran about 6 to 11 cycles. TCRdb re-analysed the 5' RACE reads in MiXCR, keeping a single row per CDR3 protein. This repertoire shows 1.5 million or so distinct CDR3 sequences, approximately 43% found once; its top ten account for around 4%. There are a few counts of this clonotype. Antigen: not known. This TCR came from a woman aged 18-35 years in good health. The chain recombines TRBV12-3 or TRBV12-4 with TRBJ2-5; D not certain. The specimen sequenced was blood. The CDR3 reads CASTRGTARETQYF. CDR3 DNA: TGTGCCAGCACCAGAGGTACCGCCCGAGAGACCCAGTACTTC.